This T cell receptor beta chain was recovered during a study of blood T cell repertoires in COVID-19. Whole-study context: Both acute and convalescent COVID-19 samples were obtained from the United States, Italy and Spain. From T cells, B-cell-depleted T cells, or PBMCs came the material, which was cDNA or gDNA.

This clone was counted between two and nine times. Germline CDR1 MDHEN, CDR2 SYDVKM. CDR3 length: 18 residues. The V and J ends lost 5 bases and 7 bases, in that order; junction bases with no gene match: 12. Per the original data handling: How many nucleated cells were present was estimated from reference gene primer amplification. Data came from immunoSEQ multiplex PCR; TCRdb stores just in-frame clones and leaves some out. From that table come the V and J calls and clone size; the DNA was used to work out D and trimming. The sample carries about 180,000 clones, over 75% recorded once. This chain connects TRBV28 to TRBJ2-1; the match to TRBD2 covers 15 bases. The receptor was derived from a man aged 60-69 years with acute or convalescent COVID-19. Sequenced input: peripheral blood. As DNA, the CDR3 is TGTGCCAGCAGTCCACTCAGGACTAGCGGGAGGGTCGTTAATGAGCAGTTCTTC. Translating gives CASSPLRTSGRVVNEQFF. Drawing the rest from reference TRBV28 and TRBJ2-1, the complete variable domain is DVKVTQSSRYLVKRTGEKVFLECVQDMDHENMFWYRQDPGLGLRLIYFSYDVKMKEKGDIPEGYSVSREKKERFSLILESASTNQTSMYLCASSPLRTSGRVVNEQFFGPGTRLTVL.